This TCR beta chain was captured in a study of blood T cell repertoires in COVID-19. As for the study in general: The United States, Italy and Spain supplied acute and convalescent COVID-19 samples. Nucleic acid was either cDNA or gDNA, and it came from T cells, B-cell-depleted T cells, or PBMCs.

The table lists this clone with a few counts. Per the original methods: Reference gene primer amplification in the assay estimated nucleated cell counts. The method was immunoSEQ multiplex PCR; TCRdb's version includes in-frame clones alone and lacks a portion of them. V and J calls and clone size are as listed in that table; D and trimming were resolved from the DNA. The data show some 11,000 clones, 83% seen once. V lost 5 bases to trimming and J lost 4 bases, with 17 bases between them. Germline CDR1 and CDR2: MGHDK and SYGVNS. This CDR3 has 15 residues. The source of this sequence is a human donor in a cohort sampled during active COVID-19. Sequencing was carried out using peripheral blood. The chain links TRBV25-1 to TRBJ2-5; maybe TRBD1 (5 bases). The CDR3 bases are TGTGCCAGCAGTCCTTCGAGATCTCAGGGAGAGACCCAGTACTTC. Translating it yields CASSPSRSQGETQYF.